This entry describes one TCR beta chain. The identical CDR3 is also encoded by other nucleotide sequences in the sample. The sample originates from a study of blood T cell repertoires in COVID-19. Authors' methods: The assay estimated nucleated cells by amplifying reference gene primers. This table comes from immunoSEQ multiplex PCR, and its TCRdb copy is limited to in-frame clones, with some not included. The DNA gave D and trimming, while V, J and clone size come from that table. Of tens of thousands of clones listed, about 90% were seen once; the top ten hold 15%. The CDR3 spans 14 residues. Germline V lookup: CDR1 SGHRS, CDR2 YFSETQ. V lost 3 bases and J lost 3, with 13 bases in between.

The clonotype originates from a male donor with acute or convalescent COVID-19. Sequenced material: peripheral blood. The chain has TRBV5-1 and TRBJ2-7, with D tentatively TRBD2 (6 bases). CDR3 residues: CASSWGTGDYEQYF. The CDR3 DNA follows: TGCGCCAGCAGCTGGGGGACGGGAGACTACGAGCAGTACTTC.